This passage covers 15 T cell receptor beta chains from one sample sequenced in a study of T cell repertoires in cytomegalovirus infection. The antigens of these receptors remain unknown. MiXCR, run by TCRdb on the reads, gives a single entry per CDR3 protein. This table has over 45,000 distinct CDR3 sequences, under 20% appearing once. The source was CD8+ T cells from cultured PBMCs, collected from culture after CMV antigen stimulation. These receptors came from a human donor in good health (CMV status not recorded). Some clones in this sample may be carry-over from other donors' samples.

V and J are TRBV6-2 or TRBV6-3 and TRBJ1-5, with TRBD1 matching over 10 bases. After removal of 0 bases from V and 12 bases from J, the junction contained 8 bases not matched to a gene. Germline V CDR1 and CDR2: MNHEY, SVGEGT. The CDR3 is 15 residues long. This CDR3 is CASSYSAGTGDLQHF. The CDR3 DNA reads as TGTGCCAGCAGTTACTCGGCCGGGACAGGGGACCTCCAGCATTTT.

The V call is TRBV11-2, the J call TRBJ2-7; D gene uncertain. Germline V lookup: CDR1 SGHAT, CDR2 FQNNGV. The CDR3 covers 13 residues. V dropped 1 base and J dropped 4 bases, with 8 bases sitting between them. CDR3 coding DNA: TGTGCCAGCAGCTTAGCCCACTCTTACGAGCAGTACTTC. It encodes CASSLAHSYEQYF.

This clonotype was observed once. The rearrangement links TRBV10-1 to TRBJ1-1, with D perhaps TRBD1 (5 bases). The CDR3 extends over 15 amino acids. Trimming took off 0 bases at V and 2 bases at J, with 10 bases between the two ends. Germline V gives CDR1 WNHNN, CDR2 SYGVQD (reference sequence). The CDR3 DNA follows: TGCGCCAGCAGTGAGTCGGGGGTCCTCAACACTGAAGCTTTCTTT. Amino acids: CASSESGVLNTEAFF.

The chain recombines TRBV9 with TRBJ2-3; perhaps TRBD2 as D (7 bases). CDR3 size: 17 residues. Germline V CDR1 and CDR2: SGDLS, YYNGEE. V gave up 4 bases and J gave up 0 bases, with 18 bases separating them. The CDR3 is CASSRVEGGVSTDTQYF. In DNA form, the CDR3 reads TGTGCCAGCAGCCGAGTGGAGGGGGGGGTTAGCACAGATACGCAGTATTTT.

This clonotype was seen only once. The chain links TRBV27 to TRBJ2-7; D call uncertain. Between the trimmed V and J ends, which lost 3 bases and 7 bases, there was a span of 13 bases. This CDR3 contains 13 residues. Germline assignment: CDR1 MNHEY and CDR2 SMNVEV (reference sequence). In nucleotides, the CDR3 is TGTGCCAGCAGTTTCGACCCCCTCCGGGAGCAGTACTTC. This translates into CASSFDPLREQYF.

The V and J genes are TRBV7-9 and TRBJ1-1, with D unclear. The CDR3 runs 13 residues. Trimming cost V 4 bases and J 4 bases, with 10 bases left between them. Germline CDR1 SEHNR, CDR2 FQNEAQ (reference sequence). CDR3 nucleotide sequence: TGTGCCAGCAGCTGGAGTGCGGGCACTGAAGCTTTCTTT. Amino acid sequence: CASSWSAGTEAFF. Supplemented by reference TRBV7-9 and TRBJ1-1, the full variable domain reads DTGVSQNPRHKITKRGQNVTFRCDPISEHNRLYWYRQTLGQGPEFLTYFQNEAQLEKSRLLSDRFSAERPKGSFSTLEIQRTEQGDSAMYLCASSWSAGTEAFFGQGTRLTVV.

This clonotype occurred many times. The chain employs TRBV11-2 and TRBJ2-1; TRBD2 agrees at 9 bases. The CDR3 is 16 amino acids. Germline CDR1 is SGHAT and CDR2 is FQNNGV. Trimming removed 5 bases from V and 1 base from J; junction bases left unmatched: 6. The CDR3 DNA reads TGTGCCAGCAGCGTACCGGGACTAGCTTCCTACAATGAGCAGTTCTTC. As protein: CASSVPGLASYNEQFF.

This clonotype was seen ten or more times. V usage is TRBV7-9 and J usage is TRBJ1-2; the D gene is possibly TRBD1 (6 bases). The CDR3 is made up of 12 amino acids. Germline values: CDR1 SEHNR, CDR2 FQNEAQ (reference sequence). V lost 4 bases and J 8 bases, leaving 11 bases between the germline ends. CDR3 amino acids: CASSSRTDGYTF. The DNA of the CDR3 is TGTGCCAGCAGCTCGAGGACAGACGGCTACACCTTC.

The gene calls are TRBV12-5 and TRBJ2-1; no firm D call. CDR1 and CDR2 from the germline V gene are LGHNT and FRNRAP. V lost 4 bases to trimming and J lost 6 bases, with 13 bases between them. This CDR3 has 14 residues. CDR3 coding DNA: TGTGCTAGTGGTTCAGGTCCACCCCCCAATGAGCAGTTCTTC. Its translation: CASGSGPPPNEQFF.

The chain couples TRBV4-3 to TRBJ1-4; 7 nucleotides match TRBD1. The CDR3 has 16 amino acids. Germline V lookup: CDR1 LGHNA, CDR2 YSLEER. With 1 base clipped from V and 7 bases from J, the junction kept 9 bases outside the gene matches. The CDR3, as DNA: TGCGCCAGCAGCCAAGGGGAACAGGGGATCGCTGAAAAACTGTTTTTT. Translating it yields CASSQGEQGIAEKLFF.

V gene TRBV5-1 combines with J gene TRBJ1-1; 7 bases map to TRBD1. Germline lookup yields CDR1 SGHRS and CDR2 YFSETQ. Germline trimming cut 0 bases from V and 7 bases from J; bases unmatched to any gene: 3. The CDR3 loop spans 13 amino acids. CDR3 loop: CASSLAGGGEAFF. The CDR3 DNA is TGCGCCAGCAGCTTGGCAGGGGGGGGTGAAGCTTTCTTT.

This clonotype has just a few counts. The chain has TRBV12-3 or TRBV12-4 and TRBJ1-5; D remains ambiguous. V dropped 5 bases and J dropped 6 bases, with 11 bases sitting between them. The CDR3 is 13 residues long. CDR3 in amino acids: CASSPLRSQPQHF. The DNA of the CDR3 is TGTGCCAGCAGTCCCTTAAGGTCTCAGCCCCAGCATTTT.

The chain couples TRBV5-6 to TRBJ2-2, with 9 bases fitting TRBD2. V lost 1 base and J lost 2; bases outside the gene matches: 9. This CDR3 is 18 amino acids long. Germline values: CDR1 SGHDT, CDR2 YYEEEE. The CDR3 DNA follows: TGTGCCAGCAGCTTGATTCCGGGACTAGCAGAAAACACCGGGGAGCTGTTTTTT. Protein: CASSLIPGLAENTGELFF.

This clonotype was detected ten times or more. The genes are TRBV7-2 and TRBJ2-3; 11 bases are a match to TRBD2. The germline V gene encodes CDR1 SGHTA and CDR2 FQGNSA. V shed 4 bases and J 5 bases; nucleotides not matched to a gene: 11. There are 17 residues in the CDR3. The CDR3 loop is CASSSSLAGGPRDTQYF. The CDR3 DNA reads TGTGCCAGCAGCTCCAGTTTAGCGGGGGGGCCGAGAGATACGCAGTATTTT.

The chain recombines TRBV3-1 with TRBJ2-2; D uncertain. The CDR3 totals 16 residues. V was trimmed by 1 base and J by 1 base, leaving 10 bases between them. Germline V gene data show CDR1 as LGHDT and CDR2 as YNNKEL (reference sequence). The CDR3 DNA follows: TGTGCCAGCAGCCAAGCGCGATCTATGAACACCGGGGAGCTGTTTTTT. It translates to CASSQARSMNTGELFF.